This T cell receptor (beta chain) was identified during a study of shared clonotypes between healthy human individuals. Unmatched junction bases numbered 9, after V lost 3 bases and J lost 4 bases. CDR3 length: 16 amino acids. Germline CDR1 and CDR2: SQVTM and ANQGSEA. Notes on the study in general: The diversity represented, both genetic and in exposure history, was limited by few donors.

The donor cohort consisted entirely of Caucasian adults residing in Nashville, Tennessee. At deep level, the assay was performed. The assay was immunoSEQ multiplex PCR, and TCRdb's table has in-frame clones only and misses some. The table records 470,000 or so clones, approximately 80% of them present only once. For this clone: Antigen unknown.

The V and J genes are TRBV29-1 and TRBJ1-2, with 12 bases aligning to TRBD1. The source is a woman between 35 and 50 years old in good health. Some clones in this sample may be carry-over from other donors' samples. The specimen was PBMCs. The CDR3 here is CSVDDRDRGLVYGYTF. The DNA for the CDR3 is TGCAGCGTTGATGACCGGGACAGGGGGCTTGTCTATGGCTACACCTTC.